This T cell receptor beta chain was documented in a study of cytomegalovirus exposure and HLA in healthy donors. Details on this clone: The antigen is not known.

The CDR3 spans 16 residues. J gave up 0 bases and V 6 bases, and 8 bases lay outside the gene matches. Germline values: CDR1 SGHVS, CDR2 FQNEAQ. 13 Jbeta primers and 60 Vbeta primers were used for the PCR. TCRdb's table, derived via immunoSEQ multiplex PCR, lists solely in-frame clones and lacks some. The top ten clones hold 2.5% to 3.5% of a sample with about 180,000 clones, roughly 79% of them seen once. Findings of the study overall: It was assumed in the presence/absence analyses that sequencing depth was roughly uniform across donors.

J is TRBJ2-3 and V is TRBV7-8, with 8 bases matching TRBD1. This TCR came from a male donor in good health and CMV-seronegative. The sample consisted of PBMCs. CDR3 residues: CASRSGQGLSTDTQYF. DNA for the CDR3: TGTGCCAGCAGATCTGGACAGGGTCTTAGCACAGATACGCAGTATTTT. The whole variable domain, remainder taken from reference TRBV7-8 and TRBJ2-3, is GAGVSQSPRYKVAKRGQDVALRCDPISGHVSLFWYQQALGQGPEFLTYFQNEAQLDKSGLPSDRFFAERPEGSVSTLKIQRTQQEDSAVYLCASRSGQGLSTDTQYFGPGTRLTVL.